This T cell receptor beta chain is drawn from a study of T cells in Graves' hyperthyroidism and ophthalmopathy. The germline CDR1 and CDR2 sequences are MNHEY and SVGEGT. The V end lost 3 bases, the J end lost 3 bases, and 9 bases lay between the germline ends. This CDR3 has 13 residues. The study, taken as a whole, reports: Blood shared most expanded thyroid clonotypes above 0.001. Ophthalmopathy, as predicted by the model, came a median about seven months after the prediction.

For ophthalmopathy patients, the Clinical Activity Score was at least 3 and the NOSPECS grade at least 4; duration was under 3 months. Clinical symptoms, serum thyroxine and TRAb, thyroid ultrasound and orbital computed tomography were used for the diagnoses. What was amplified from RNA transcripts were TCR beta CDR3 regions. The HTBI primer set drove a first-round RT-PCR of the TCR CDR3. TCRdb redid the calling of the multiplex PCR reads with MiXCR, one entry per CDR3 protein. Of fewer than 750,000 distinct CDR3 sequences listed, roughly 15% are singletons. This clonotype was recorded at least ten times. Antigen: not known.

Specimen: blood. This TCR was sampled from a woman aged 40-49 years with Graves' ophthalmopathy. The rearrangement links TRBV6-2 or TRBV6-3 to TRBJ2-7, with a possible D match to TRBD2 (6 bases). The CDR3: CASSYGGNYEQYF. Here the CDR3 DNA reads TGTGCCAGCAGTTATGGAGGGAACTACGAGCAGTACTTC.